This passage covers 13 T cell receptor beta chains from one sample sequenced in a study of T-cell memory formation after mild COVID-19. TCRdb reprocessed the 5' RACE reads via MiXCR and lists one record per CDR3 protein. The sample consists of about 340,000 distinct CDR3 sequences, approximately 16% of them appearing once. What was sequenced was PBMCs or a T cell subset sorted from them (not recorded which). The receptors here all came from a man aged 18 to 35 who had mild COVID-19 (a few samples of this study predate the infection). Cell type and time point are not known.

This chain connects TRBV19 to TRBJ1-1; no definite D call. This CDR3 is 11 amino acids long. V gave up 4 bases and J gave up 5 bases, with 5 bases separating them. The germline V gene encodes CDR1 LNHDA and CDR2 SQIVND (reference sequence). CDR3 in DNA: TGTGCCAGTAGTACACGAACTGAAGCTTTCTTT. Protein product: CASSTRTEAFF.

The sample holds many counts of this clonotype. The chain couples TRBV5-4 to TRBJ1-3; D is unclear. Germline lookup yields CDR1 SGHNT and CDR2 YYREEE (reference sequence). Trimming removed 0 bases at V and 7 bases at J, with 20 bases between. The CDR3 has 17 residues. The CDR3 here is CASSLAPAGGGRNTIYF. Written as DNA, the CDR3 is TGTGCCAGCAGCTTGGCCCCTGCGGGAGGTGGAAGGAACACCATATATTTT. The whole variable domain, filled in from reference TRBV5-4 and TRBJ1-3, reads ETGVTQSPTHLIKTRGQQVTLRCSSQSGHNTVSWYQQALGQGPQFIFQYYREEENGRGNFPPRFSGLQFPNYSSELNVNALELDDSALYLCASSLAPAGGGRNTIYFGEGSWLTVV.

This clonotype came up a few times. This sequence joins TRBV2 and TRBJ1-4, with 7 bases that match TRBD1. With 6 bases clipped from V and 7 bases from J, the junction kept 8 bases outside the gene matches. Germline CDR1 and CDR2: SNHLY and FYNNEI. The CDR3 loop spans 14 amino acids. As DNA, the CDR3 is TGTGCCAGCAGGCGGGACAGAGAATTTGAAAAACTGTTTTTT. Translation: CASRRDREFEKLFF.

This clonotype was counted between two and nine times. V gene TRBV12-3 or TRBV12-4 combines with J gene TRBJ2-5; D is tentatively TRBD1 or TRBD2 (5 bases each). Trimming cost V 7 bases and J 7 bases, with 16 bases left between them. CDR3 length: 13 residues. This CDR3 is CASKWGSHGTQYF. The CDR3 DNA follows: TGTGCCAGCAAGTGGGGGAGCCACGGGACCCAGTACTTC.

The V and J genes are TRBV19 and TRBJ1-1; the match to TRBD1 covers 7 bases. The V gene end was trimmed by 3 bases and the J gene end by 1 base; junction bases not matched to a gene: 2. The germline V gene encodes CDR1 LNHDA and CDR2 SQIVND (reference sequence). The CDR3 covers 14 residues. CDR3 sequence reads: CASSMGQPNTEAFF. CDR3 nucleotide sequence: TGTGCCAGTAGTATGGGACAGCCGAACACTGAAGCTTTCTTT.

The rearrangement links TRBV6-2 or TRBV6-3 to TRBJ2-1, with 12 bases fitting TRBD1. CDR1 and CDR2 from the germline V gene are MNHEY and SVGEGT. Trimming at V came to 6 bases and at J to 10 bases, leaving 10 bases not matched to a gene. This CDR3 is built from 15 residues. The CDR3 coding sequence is TGTGCCAGCAGGGGGACGGGACAGGGGGCAGGGGAGCAGTTCTTC. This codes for CASRGTGQGAGEQFF.

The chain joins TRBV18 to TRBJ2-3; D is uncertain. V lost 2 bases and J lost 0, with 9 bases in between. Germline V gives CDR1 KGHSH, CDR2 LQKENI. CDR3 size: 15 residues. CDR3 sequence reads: CASSPTRPSTDTQYF. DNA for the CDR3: TGTGCCAGCTCACCAACAAGACCTAGCACAGATACGCAGTATTTT.

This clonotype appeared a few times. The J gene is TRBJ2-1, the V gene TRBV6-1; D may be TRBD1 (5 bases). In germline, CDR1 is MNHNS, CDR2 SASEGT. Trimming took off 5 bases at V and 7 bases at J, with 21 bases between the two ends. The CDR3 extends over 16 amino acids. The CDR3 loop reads CASSTPGLQGKNEQFF. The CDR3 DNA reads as TGTGCCAGCAGTACCCCGGGCCTTCAGGGAAAAAATGAGCAGTTCTTC.

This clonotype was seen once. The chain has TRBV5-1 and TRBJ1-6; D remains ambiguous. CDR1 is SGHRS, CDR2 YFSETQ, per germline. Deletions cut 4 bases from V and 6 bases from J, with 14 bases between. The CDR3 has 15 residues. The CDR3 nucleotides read TGCGCCAGCAGCGTCATCCCCGATCCTAATTCACCCCTCCACTTT. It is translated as CASSVIPDPNSPLHF.

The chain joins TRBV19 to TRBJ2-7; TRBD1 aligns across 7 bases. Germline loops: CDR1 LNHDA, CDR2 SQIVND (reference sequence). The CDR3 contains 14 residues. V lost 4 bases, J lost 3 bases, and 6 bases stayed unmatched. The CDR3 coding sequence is TGTGCCAGTAGTACAGCAGGACAGGTCTACGAGCAGTACTTC. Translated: CASSTAGQVYEQYF.

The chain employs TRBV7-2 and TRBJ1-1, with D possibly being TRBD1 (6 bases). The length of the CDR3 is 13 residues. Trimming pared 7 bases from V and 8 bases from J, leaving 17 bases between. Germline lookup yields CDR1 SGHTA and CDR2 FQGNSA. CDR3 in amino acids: CASTRPWGAEAFF. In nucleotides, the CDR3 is TGTGCCAGCACCCGCCCCTGGGGGGCAGAAGCTTTCTTT.

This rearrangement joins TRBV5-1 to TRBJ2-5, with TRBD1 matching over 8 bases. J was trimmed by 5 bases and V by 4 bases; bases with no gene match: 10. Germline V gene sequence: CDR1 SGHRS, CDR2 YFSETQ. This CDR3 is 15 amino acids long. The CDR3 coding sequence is TGCGCCAGCAGCCCGGGACCAGGGGGCGCGGAGACCCAGTACTTC. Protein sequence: CASSPGPGGAETQYF.

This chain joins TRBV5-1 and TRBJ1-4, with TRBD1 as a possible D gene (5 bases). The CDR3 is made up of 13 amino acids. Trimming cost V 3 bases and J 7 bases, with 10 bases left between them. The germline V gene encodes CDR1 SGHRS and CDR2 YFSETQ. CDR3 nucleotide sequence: TGCGCCAGCAGCTGGGACCCGGGTGAAAAACTGTTTTTT. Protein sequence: CASSWDPGEKLFF.